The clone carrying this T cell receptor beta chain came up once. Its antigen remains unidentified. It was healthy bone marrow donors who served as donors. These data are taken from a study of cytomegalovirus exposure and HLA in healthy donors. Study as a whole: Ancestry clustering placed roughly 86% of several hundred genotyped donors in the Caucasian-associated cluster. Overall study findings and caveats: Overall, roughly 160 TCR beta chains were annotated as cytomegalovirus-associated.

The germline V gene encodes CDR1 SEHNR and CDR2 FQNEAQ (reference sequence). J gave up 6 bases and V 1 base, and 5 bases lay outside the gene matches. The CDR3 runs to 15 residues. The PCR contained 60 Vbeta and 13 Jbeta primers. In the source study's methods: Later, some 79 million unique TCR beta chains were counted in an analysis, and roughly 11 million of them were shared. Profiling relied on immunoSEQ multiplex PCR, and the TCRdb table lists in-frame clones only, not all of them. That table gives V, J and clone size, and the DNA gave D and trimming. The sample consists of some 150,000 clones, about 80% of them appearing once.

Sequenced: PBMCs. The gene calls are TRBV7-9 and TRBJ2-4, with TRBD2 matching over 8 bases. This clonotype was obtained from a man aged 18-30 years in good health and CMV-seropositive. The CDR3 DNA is TGTGCCAGCAGCTTAGGCCGGGGGGGAGGAAACATTCAGTACTTC. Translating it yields CASSLGRGGGNIQYF.